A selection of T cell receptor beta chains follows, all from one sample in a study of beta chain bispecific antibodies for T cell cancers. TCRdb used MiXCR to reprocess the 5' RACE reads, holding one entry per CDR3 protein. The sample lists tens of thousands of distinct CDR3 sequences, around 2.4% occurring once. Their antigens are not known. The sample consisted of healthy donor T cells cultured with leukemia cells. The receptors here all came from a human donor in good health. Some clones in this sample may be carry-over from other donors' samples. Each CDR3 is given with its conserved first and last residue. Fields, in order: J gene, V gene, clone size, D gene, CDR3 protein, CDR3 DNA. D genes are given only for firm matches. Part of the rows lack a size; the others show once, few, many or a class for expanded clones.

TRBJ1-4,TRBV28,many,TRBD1,CASSLSRQGPPEKLFF,TGTGCCAGCAGTCTTTCGCGACAGGGCCCTCCTGAAAAACTGTTTTTT
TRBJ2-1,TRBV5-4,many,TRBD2,CASSTQASGGADAEQFF,TGTGCCAGCAGCACACAGGCTAGCGGGGGGGCCGATGCTGAGCAGTTCTTC
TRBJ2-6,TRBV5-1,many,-,CASSLDIGANVLTF,TGCGCCAGCAGCTTGGATATTGGGGCCAACGTCCTGACTTTC
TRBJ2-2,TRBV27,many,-,CASSSLGGSGELFF,TGTGCCAGCAGTTCGCTGGGGGGTTCGGGGGAGCTGTTTTTT
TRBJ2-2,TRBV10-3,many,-,CATQDTGELFF,TGTGCCACCCAGGACACCGGGGAGCTGTTTTTT
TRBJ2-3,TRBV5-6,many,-,CASSWGSTQYF,TGTGCCAGCAGCTGGGGCAGTACGCAGTATTTT
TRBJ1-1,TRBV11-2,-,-,CASSPTGLGTWEAFF,TGTGCCAGCAGCCCTACAGGGTTGGGGACCTGGGAAGCTTTCTTT
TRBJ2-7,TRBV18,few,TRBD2,CASSLGGGNEQYF,TGTGCCAGCTCATTGGGCGGGGGAAACGAGCAGTACTTC
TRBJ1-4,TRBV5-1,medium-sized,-,CASAEDATNEKLFF,TGCGCCAGCGCCGAAGACGCAACTAATGAAAAACTGTTTTTT
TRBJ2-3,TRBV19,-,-,CASSMTDTQYF,TGTGCCAGTAGTATGACAGATACGCAGTATTTT
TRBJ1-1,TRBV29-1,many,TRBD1,CSALGTGVSEAFF,TGCAGCGCCCTCGGGACAGGGGTCTCTGAAGCTTTCTTT
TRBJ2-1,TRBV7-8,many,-,CASQGTVLINEQFF,TGTGCCAGCCAAGGCACCGTCCTGATAAATGAGCAGTTCTTC